This TCR beta chain was sequenced during a study of blood T cell repertoires in COVID-19 (TCRdb year 2020). Concerning the study at large: Collaborator samples came from the United States, Italy and Spain and covered acute and convalescent phases of COVID-19. The prospective study material was composed of cDNA or gDNA derived from T cells, B-cell-depleted T cells, or PBMCs. The dataset comprised deeply sampled blood TCRbeta repertoires from subjects exposed to, actively infected with, or recovered from COVID-19. A freely available public database, intended as a resource for researchers studying the immune response to SARS-CoV-2, is where the repertoires were released. Samples were obtained from the ongoing ImmuneRACE study (first 160 participants) and from 1,254 subjects provided by 6 global collaborators. The sample metadata nearly always contained a de-identified subject ID, COVID-19 status, age in years and sex. HLA class I and class II types, where available, came from metadata supplied by the sample provider rather than from assay-based typing.

This clone was detected once. The antigen it binds to is not known. Base qualities are not at hand, and no much larger clone is one base apart. The immunoSEQ Assay, a bias-controlled multiplex PCR, was used to amplify TCRbeta CDR3 regions from genomic DNA. The study's own analysis went as follows. The number of nucleated cells in each sample was estimated from the amplification of reference gene primers within the assay. To quantify the absolute abundance of each unique TCRbeta CDR3 rearrangement, sequence reads were collapsed and filtered. For each sample, productive Simpson clonality was calculated as the square root of Simpson's diversity index over productive rearrangements. What TCRdb holds here is the immuneACCESS table cut down to in-frame rearrangements. Part of the clones is not present; checked against another copy, under half of the missing clones reflect an unresolved V gene, and the others are unexplained. The DNA was the basis for D and trimming; V, J and clone size are from that table. The sample includes 40,000 to 50,000 clones, with around nine tenths observed a single time. The biggest ten clones account for about 0.4% of the sample.

CDR1 and CDR2 are read off the germline V gene as SGDLS and YYNGEE. Germline trimming amounts to 4 bases on V and 1 base on J, with 5 as the count of junction bases outside the gene matches. From the cysteine through the phenylalanine, the CDR3 covers 14 amino acids. Of all the DNA, just the CDR3 is kept, 42 bases in frame from base 1. Collaborating institutions collected whole blood in K2EDTA tubes following their own protocols. For TCRbeta analysis, collaborators shipped samples in one of three forms: frozen whole blood, isolated PBMCs, or DNA extracted from either of those sample types. General study outcomes and caveats: Clinical and demographic metadata were provided uncurated, with the amount varying by source and participant.

This clonotype was sampled from a human donor in a cohort sampled during active COVID-19. The sequence joins TRBV9 to TRBJ2-7, with 7 junctional bases fitting TRBD1. Material for sequencing was peripheral blood. The DNA sequence follows: TGTGCCAGCAGCCCGGGACAGAATTCCTACGAGCAGTACTTC. It specifies CASSPGQNSYEQYF.